The next 9 T cell receptor beta chains were all read from a single sample in a study of beta chain features in type 1 diabetes. Sequencing targeted expressed TCRB transcripts, as all isolated RNA had been reverse transcribed. Using immunoSEQ multiplex PCR, the repertoire was profiled, and TCRdb retains in-frame clones only, with some absent. The data hold about 360,000 clones, with over 9.5% observed a single time. Sequenced input: naive CD4+ T cells from blood. The receptors here all came from a man aged 18 to 29 in good health.

This clone was counted at least ten times. V is TRBV29-1 and J is TRBJ2-1, with 7 bases lining up with TRBD2. Trimming at V came to 7 bases and at J to 6 bases, leaving 6 bases not matched to a gene. The germline CDR1 and CDR2 sequences are SQVTM and ANQGSEA. The CDR3 is made up of 12 amino acids. CDR3 residues: CSAEGTTNEQFF. DNA of the CDR3: TGCAGCGCCGAGGGGACTACCAATGAGCAGTTCTTC.

This clone was seen once. This rearrangement joins TRBV7-3 to TRBJ1-1; 7 bases map to TRBD1. Germline CDR1 and CDR2: SGHTA and FQGTGA. This CDR3 has 13 amino acids. V was pared by 8 bases and J by 0 bases, with 3 bases of the junction left unmatched. The CDR3 protein is CASRDSMNTEAFF. The CDR3 DNA follows: TGTGCCAGCCGGGACAGCATGAACACTGAAGCTTTCTTT.

This clone turned up a few times. This sequence joins TRBV5-4 and TRBJ2-4; D perhaps matches TRBD1 (5 bases). In germline, CDR1 is SGHNT, CDR2 YYREEE (reference sequence). Trimming left V 1 base short and J 5 bases short, with 13 bases between. There are 15 residues in the CDR3. In DNA form, the CDR3 reads TGTGCCAGCAGCTTGAATCAGGGTATCGAAAACATTCAGTACTTC. Its translation: CASSLNQGIENIQYF.

The CDR3 sequence: CASSLERQGNSPLHF. The CDR3 nucleotides are TGTGCCAGCAGCTTAGAGAGGCAGGGGAATTCACCCCTCCACTTT. This chain links TRBV7-9 with TRBJ1-6, with TRBD1 as a possible D gene (6 bases). V was shortened by 1 base and J by 7 bases, with 11 bases between the two germline ends. The CDR3 extends over 15 amino acids. Germline V gene sequence: CDR1 SEHNR, CDR2 FQNEAQ (reference sequence).

Only a few counts were recorded for this clone. The chain is built from TRBV6-5 and TRBJ1-2; TRBD1 matches 7 bases. CDR1 is MNHEY and CDR2 is SVGAGI in the germline V gene. The CDR3 is 15 residues long. V gave up 4 bases and J gave up 4 bases; unmatched junction bases: 9. CDR3 DNA sequence: TGTGCCAGCAGTTCAGACAGGGATCGCATCTATGGCTACACCTTC. Residues: CASSSDRDRIYGYTF.

This clone was observed a handful of times. Other DNA sequences in the same sample also yield this CDR3. The rearrangement joins TRBV5-1 to TRBJ1-5, with 10 bases lining up with TRBD1. Germline V gene lookup returns CDR1 SGHRS and CDR2 YFSETQ. This CDR3 is built from 14 residues. J was trimmed by 6 bases and V by 3 bases; bases with no gene match: 3. The CDR3 DNA is TGCGCCAGCAGCTCTGGACAGGGGGGTCAGCCCCAGCATTTT. Translation: CASSSGQGGQPQHF.

This clone was seen more than once but under ten times. CDR3 residues: CASSADTYTEAFF. The DNA of the CDR3 is TGTGCCAGCAGCGCTGACACTTACACTGAAGCTTTCTTT. The chain employs TRBV5-6 and TRBJ1-1; D is ambiguous. V lost 4 bases, J lost 3 bases, and 10 bases lay in between. Germline V gene lookup returns CDR1 SGHDT and CDR2 YYEEEE. The CDR3 sequence is 13 residues long.

This clone has only a few counts. The gene calls are TRBV19 and TRBJ2-3, with 8 nucleotides matching TRBD1. Looked up from germline, CDR1 is LNHDA and CDR2 is SQIVND (reference sequence). The CDR3 loop spans 16 amino acids. V was pared by 3 bases and J by 3 bases, with 8 bases of the junction left unmatched. The CDR3 loop is CASSIRQGARTDTQYF. The CDR3 coding sequence is TGTGCCAGTAGTATTCGTCAGGGGGCGAGGACAGATACGCAGTATTTT.

This clone was detected a few times. The CDR3 DNA reads TGTGCCAGCAACAACAAGCCCGGGACAAGATACACCGGGGAGCTGTTTTTT. This gives the protein CASNNKPGTRYTGELFF. This chain joins TRBV7-8 and TRBJ2-2, with D maybe TRBD1 (6 bases). V was pared by 7 bases and J by 3 bases, with 21 bases between. This CDR3 is 17 amino acids long. The germline V gene encodes CDR1 SGHVS and CDR2 FQNEAQ.